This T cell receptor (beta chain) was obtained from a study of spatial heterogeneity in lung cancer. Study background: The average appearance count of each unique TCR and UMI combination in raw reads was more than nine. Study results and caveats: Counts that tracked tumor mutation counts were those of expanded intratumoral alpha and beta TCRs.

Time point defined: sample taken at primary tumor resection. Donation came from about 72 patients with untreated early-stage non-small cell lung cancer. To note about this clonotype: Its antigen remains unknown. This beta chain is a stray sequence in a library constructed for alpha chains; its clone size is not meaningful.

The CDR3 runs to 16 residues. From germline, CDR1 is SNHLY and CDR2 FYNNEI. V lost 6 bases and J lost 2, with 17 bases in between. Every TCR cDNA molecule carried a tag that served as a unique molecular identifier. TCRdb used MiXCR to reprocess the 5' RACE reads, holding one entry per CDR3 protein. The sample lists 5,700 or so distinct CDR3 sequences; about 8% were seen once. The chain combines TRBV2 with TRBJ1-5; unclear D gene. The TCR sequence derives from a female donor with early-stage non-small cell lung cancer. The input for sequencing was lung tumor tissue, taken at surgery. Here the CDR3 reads CASRGEWAVGNQPQHF. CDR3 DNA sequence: TGTGCCAGCAGGGGAGAATGGGCGGTGGGCAATCAGCCCCAGCATTTT.